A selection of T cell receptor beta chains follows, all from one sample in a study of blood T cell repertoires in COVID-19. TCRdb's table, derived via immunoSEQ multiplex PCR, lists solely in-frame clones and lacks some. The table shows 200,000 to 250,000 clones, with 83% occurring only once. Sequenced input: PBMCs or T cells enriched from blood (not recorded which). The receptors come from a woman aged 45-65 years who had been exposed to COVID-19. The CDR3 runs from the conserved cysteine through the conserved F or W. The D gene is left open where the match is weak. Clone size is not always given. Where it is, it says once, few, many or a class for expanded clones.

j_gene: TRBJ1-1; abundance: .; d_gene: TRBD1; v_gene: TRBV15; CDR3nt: TGTGCCACCAGCAGAGACGGACAGGGCCTCACTGAAGCTTTCTTT; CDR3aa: CATSRDGQGLTEAFF
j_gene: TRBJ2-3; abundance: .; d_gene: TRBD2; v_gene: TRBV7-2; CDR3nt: TGTGCCAGCAGCTCCCGAGCCAGTGGGGGGGGGTTAGCAGATACGCAGTATTTT; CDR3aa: CASSSRASGGGLADTQYF
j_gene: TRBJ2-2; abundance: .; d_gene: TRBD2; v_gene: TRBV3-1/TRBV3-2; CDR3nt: TGTGCCAGCAGCCAACTGGGGGAGGGCGGGGAGCTGTTTTTT; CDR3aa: CASSQLGEGGELFF
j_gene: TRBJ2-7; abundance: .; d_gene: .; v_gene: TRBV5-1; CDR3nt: TGCGCCAGCAGCTTCGGACAGAGCTACGAGCAGTACTTC; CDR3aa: CASSFGQSYEQYF
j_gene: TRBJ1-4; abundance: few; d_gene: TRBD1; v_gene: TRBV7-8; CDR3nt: TGTGCCAGCAGCCGACAGGGCGTGGGAACTAATGAAAAACTGTTTTTT; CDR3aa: CASSRQGVGTNEKLFF
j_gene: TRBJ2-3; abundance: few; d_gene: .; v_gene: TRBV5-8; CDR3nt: TGTGCCGGAGGGGAGCGGGGCACAGATACGCAGTATTTT; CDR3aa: CAGGERGTDTQYF
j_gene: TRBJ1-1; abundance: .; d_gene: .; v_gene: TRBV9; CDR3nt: TGTGCCAGCAGCCCGCCTGCAGGGGCGATCACTGAAGCTTTCTTT; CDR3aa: CASSPPAGAITEAFF
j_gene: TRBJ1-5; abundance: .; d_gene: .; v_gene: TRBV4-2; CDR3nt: TGTGCCAGCAGTCCCCAGGGAGGAAGCAATCAGCCCCAGCATTTT; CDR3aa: CASSPQGGSNQPQHF
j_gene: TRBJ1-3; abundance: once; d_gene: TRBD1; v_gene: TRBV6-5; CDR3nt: TGTGCCAGCAGTCACACCGGGACAGGGGGAAACACCATATATTTT; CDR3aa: CASSHTGTGGNTIYF
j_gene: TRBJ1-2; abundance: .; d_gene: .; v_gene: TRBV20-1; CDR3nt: TGCTGTCGGAGAGGTCAATATGGCTACACCTTC; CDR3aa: CCRRGQYGYTF
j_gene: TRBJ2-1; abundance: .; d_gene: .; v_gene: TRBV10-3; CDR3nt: TGTGCCATCAGTGAAGGGCAGGGTATTGAGAATGAGCAGTTCTTC; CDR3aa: CAISEGQGIENEQFF
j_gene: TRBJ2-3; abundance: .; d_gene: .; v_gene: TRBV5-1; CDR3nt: TGCGCCAGCAGCTTGGCACTATACACAGATACGCAGTATTTT; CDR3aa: CASSLALYTDTQYF
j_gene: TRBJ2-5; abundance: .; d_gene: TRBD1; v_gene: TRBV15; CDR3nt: TGTGCCACCAGCTCGCAATCAGGGGGAGAGACCCAGTACTTC; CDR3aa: CATSSQSGGETQYF
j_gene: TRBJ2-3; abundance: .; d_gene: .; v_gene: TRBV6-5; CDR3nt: TGTGCCAGCAGCAGGGACACAGATACGCAGTATTTT; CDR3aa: CASSRDTDTQYF
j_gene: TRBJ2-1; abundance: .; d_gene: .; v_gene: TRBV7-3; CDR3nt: TGTGCCAGCAGCTCACTCCGGGGGGCGCGGATGGATGAGCAGTTCTTC; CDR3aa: CASSSLRGARMDEQFF
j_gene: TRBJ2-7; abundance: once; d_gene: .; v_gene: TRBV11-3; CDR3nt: TGTGCCAGCAGCTTCAGGGGAACCTACGAGCAGTACTTC; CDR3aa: CASSFRGTYEQYF
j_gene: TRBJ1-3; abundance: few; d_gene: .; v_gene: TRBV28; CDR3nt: TGTGCCAGCACCGCGGGGGGCACTCCTAGGGGAAACACCATATATTTT; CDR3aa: CASTAGGTPRGNTIYF
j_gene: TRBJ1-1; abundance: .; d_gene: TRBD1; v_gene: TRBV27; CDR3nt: TGTGCCAGCAGTTTTTCGACAGGGTTGCACACTGAAGCTTTCTTT; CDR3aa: CASSFSTGLHTEAFF
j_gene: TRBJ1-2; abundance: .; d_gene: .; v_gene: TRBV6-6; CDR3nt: TGTGCCTGTTCCTCGGGCAGGGCCTATGGCTACACCTTC; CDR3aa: CACSSGRAYGYTF
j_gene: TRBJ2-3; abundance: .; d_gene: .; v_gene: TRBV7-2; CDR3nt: TGTGCCAGCAGCCCTACAGGGTCTTGGGATGTTGGGCCAGATACGCAGTATTTT; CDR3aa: CASSPTGSWDVGPDTQYF
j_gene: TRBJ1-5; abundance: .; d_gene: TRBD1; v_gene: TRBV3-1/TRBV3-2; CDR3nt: TGTGCCAGCAGCCCTGGGACAGGGAGGAATCAGCCCCAGCATTTT; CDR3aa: CASSPGTGRNQPQHF
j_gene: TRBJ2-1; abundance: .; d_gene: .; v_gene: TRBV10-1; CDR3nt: TGCGCCAGCATGGGAACGGGAGCGTCGCGGGAGCAGTTCTTC; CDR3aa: CASMGTGASREQFF
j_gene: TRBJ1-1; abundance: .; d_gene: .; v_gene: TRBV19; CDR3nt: TGTGCCAGTAGTATGACGGGGGGGTACACTGAAGCTTTCTTT; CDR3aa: CASSMTGGYTEAFF
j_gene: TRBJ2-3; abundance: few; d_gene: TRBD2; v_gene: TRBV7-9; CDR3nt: TGTGCCAGCAGCTTATTGACTAGCGGGGGCACAGATACGCAGTATTTT; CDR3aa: CASSLLTSGGTDTQYF
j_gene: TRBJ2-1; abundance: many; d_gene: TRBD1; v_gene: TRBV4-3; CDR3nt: TGCGCCAGCAGCCAAGTAGGGGGCCAAGACAATGAGCAGTTCTTC; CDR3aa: CASSQVGGQDNEQFF
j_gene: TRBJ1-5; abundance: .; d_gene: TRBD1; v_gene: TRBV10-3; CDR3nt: TGTGCCATCAGCCGGGACAGAGATCAGCCCCAGCATTTT; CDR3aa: CAISRDRDQPQHF
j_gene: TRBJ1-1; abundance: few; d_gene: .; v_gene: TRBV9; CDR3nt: TGTGCCAGCAGCGTAGGAGAGAGCACTGAAGCTTTCTTT; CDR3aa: CASSVGESTEAFF
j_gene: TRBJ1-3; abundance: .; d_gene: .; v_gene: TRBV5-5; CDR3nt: TGTGCCAGCAGCCCGAGCGACTACTCTGGAAACACCATATATTTT; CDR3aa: CASSPSDYSGNTIYF
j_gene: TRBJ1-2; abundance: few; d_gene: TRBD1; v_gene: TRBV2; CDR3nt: TGTGCCAGAGCCTGGGACAGGGTATCTTATGGCTACACCTTC; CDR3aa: CARAWDRVSYGYTF
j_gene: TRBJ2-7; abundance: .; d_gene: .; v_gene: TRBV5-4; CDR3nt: TGTGCCAGCAGCTCTGAGCACTACGAGCAGTACTTC; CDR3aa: CASSSEHYEQYF
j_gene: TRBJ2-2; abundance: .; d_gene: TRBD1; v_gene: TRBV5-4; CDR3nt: TGTGCCAGCAGCTCCACAGGGGGTAGCGAGGAGCTGTTTTTT; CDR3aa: CASSSTGGSEELFF
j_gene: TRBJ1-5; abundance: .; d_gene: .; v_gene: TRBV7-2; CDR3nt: TGTGCCAGCAGCTTATCGCTCGGGAATCAGCCCCAGCATTTT; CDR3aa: CASSLSLGNQPQHF
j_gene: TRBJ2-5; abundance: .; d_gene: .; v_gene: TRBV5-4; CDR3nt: TGTGCCAGCAGCTTGGGAGGTCTGGAGACCCAGTACTTC; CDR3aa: CASSLGGLETQYF
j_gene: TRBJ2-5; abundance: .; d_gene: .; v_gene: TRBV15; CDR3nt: TGTGCCACCAGCAGAGGGGAACAGGCAGAGACCCAGTACTTC; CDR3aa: CATSRGEQAETQYF
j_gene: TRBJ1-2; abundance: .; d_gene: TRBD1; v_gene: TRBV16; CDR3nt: TGTGCCAGCAGCCGTCAGACAGGGTTTTATGGCTACACCTTC; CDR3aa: CASSRQTGFYGYTF